The present T cell receptor (beta chain) was sequenced within a study of OX40 agonist ivuxolimab in advanced cancers. Profiled with immunoSEQ multiplex PCR; TCRdb holds only in-frame clones, not every one. There are some 46,000 clones in the sample; more than 75% occur only once, and 30% to 35% lies in the top ten. The receptor comes from an adult with an advanced solid tumor such as melanoma, head and neck, liver or kidney cancer. The specimen was CD4+ or CD8+ T cells sorted from blood, collected in a trial of the OX40 agonist ivuxolimab.

The chain's CDR3 is CASSITDRVGRGSGANVLTF. The DNA for the CDR3 is TGTGCCAGTAGTATCACCGACAGGGTGGGCCGGGGCTCTGGGGCCAACGTCCTGACTTTC. The rearrangement links TRBV19 to TRBJ2-6, with 7 nucleotides matching TRBD1. CDR1 is LNHDA and CDR2 is SQIVND in the germline V gene (reference sequence). The CDR3 loop spans 20 amino acids. Germline trimming cut 3 bases from V and 0 bases from J; bases unmatched to any gene: 14.